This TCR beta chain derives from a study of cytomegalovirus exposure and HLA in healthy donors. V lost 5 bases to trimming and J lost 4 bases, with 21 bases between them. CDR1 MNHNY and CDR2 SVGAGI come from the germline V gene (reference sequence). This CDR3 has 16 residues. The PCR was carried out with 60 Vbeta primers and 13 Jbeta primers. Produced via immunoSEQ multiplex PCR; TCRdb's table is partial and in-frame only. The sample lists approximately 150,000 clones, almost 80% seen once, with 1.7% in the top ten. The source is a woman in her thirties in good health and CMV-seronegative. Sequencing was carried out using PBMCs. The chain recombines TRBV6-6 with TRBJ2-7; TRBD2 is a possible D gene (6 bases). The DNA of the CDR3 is TGTGCCAGCAGTCCGCCCGTCGGAGGGGAGAGATACGAGCAGTACTTC. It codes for CASSPPVGGERYEQYF.